The 2 T cell receptor beta chains listed next were all sequenced from one sample in a study of T-cell reconstitution after alpha-beta-depleted transplantation in children. Preparation of the TCRbeta library used unique molecular identifiers. In TCRdb, the PCR reads were re-called with MiXCR into one record per CDR3 protein. The data show 450,000 to 550,000 distinct CDR3 sequences, more than 9.5% seen once. Material: PBMCs, mostly from graft donor cells, obtained 180 days after TCRalphabeta/CD19-depleted stem cell transplant. These receptors all come from a female patient between 2 and 15 years old who had a stem cell transplant for aplastic anemia, so the T cells may come from the graft donor.

The chain joins TRBV15 to TRBJ2-7; TRBD2 matches at 7 bases. The CDR3 consists of 17 residues. J gave up 2 bases and V 3 bases, and 13 bases lay outside the gene matches. The germline V gene encodes CDR1 LNHNV and CDR2 YYDKDF (reference sequence). CDR3 sequence reads: CATSSQTSGTTTYEQYV. CDR3 bases: TGTGCCACCAGCAGCCAGACTTCGGGGACTACCACCTACGAGCAGTACGTC.

The V call is TRBV11-3, the J call TRBJ2-2; 9 bases agree with TRBD1. Germline values: CDR1 SGHNT, CDR2 YENEEA. J gave up 3 bases and V 5 bases, and 4 bases lay outside the gene matches. This CDR3 has 15 amino acids. This CDR3 is CASSPGQGHTGELFF. DNA for the CDR3: TGTGCCAGCAGCCCTGGACAGGGGCACACCGGGGAGCTGTTTTTT.